Below, one TCR beta chain is given with its context. Antigen specificity is unknown. The data belong to a study of cytomegalovirus exposure and HLA in healthy donors. Study findings and constraints: Testing in vitro showed three CMV-associated chains specific for CMV antigens. What a later analysis showed was that several of the most significant clusters appeared linked to common viral pathogens.

60 Vbeta and 13 Jbeta primers were used in PCR. TCRdb's table, derived via immunoSEQ multiplex PCR, lists solely in-frame clones and lacks some. This repertoire includes about 190,000 clones. The CDR3 sequence is 13 residues long. The germline V gene encodes CDR1 MGHDK and CDR2 SYGVNS. J gave up 4 bases and V 6 bases, and 2 bases lay outside the gene matches. The rearrangement joins TRBV25-1 to TRBJ2-5, with 10 bases fitting TRBD1. The material sequenced was PBMCs. This sequence originates from a man between 25 and 39 years old in good health and CMV-seronegative. The CDR3 coding sequence is TGTGCCAGCAGCCGGGACAGGGGAGAGACCCAGTACTTC. The encoded protein is CASSRDRGETQYF.